The present T cell receptor beta chain was sequenced within a study of radiation and T cells in renal cell carcinoma. The assay was immunoSEQ multiplex PCR, and TCRdb's table has in-frame clones only and misses some. Here the sample spans fewer than 55,000 clones, 75% to 85% being singletons. Remarks on this clone: Its antigen is undetermined.

Indicated time point: blood 2 weeks post-SBRT. Treatment described: 15 Gy SBRT to primary tumor, nephrectomy 4 weeks later. Whole-study results and caveats: In blood, top tumor clones expanded by 2 weeks, shrinking by 4.

V gave up 0 bases and J gave up 4 bases, with 9 bases separating them. The CDR3 has 14 amino acids. Germline-derived CDR1 and CDR2 are LNHDA and SQIVND (reference sequence). Sequences were derived from blood, sampled from a patient whose treatment included radiotherapy and nephrectomy. This rearrangement joins TRBV19 to TRBJ1-2; no clear D gene. This clonotype originated in a woman aged 70-85 years with renal cell carcinoma. The CDR3 coding sequence is TGTGCCAGTAGTATAGATCCCCGGGCCTATGGCTACACCTTC. It encodes CASSIDPRAYGYTF.